This TCR beta chain was sequenced during a study of OX40 agonist ivuxolimab in advanced cancers. At the level of the study: The drug used for patients, ivuxolimab, was an agonistic anti-OX40 (CD134) antibody. Subjects had a mean age of around 63 years, with a range of about 20 to 85; just over 80% were male.

Data came from immunoSEQ multiplex PCR; TCRdb stores just in-frame clones and leaves some out. The sample holds about 55,000 clones, approximately 86% seen once. After removal of 5 bases from V and 5 bases from J, the junction contained 8 bases not matched to a gene. Germline CDR1 reads SGHTA; CDR2 reads FQGNSA. This CDR3 region has 14 residues. The material sequenced was CD4+ or CD8+ T cells sorted from blood, taken in a trial of the OX40 agonist ivuxolimab. The TCR sequence derives from an adult with an advanced solid tumor such as melanoma, head and neck, liver or kidney cancer. The chain combines TRBV7-2 with TRBJ2-7, with 8 bases that match TRBD1. The CDR3 sequence is CASSPTGAENEQYF. The CDR3 DNA sequence: TGTGCCAGCAGCCCGACAGGGGCAGAGAACGAGCAGTACTTC.